This T cell receptor (beta chain) was identified in a study of RUNX1 and TCR beta rearrangement in T-cell leukemia (dated by TCRdb to the early 2020s). General notes on the study: The comparison of TCR beta rearrangements and CDR3 junctions set 13 to 15 T-ALLs carrying mono-allelic acquired RUNX1 mutations against over 9 T-ALLs that were RUNX1 wildtype. In the mutated group, every RUNX1 mutation was heterozygous, with more than 8 located in the Runt homology domain and a few in the transactivation domain. The RUNX1 wildtype T-ALLs were matched for an immature maturation arrest stage, which was defined as lacking cytoplasmic or surface TCR beta protein. RUNX1 wildtype T-ALLs were chosen to carry at least incomplete clonal TCR beta rearrangements so that D1 versus D2 segment comparison could be performed. More diverse maturation arrest stages were spanned by RUNX1-mutated T-ALLs, including cases arrested before the onset of TCR beta rearrangement. Human T-ALL TCR beta rearrangements were analyzed to compare with results from a Runx1 knockout mouse model. The RUNX1 mutation status of the T-ALL cases had been established in an earlier study. The multicentric trials were GRAALL-2003 and GRAALL-2005. After EuroClonality multiplex PCR on genomic DNA, Genescan analysis was used to assess TCR rearrangements. Results the study describes overall, beyond this receptor: Because too few clonal rearrangements were available, TCR beta CDR3 length and D segment truncation in T-ALLs could not be evaluated. Among T-ALL clonal rearrangements, TCR beta D1 segment usage was approximately 88% in the RUNX1-mutated group and 61% in the wildtype group, a difference that was not significant. RUNX1-mutated and wildtype T-ALLs showed similar TCR beta J1 cluster usage, with no significant difference. Clonal TCR beta rearrangements were found in roughly 60% of RUNX1-mutated T-ALLs, which is fewer than the over 80% reported for T-ALL generally.

The library was produced with PCR. Sequenced on an Illumina MiSeq. TCR beta DJ and VDJ rearrangements were characterized by next generation amplicon sequencing. Turning to the authors' computational methods: Amplicon sequencing data were analyzed with the Vidjil software to identify clonal TCR beta rearrangements. TCR beta rearrangement characteristics were compared between RUNX1-mutated and wildtype groups using two-tailed Fisher exact tests. TCRdb cleaned the public reads at Q25 with fastp, built clones with MiXCR and kept in-frame beta chains. One record per CDR3 amino acid sequence lists the most common genes and DNA. Here the V and J calls rest on TCRdb's processing, not on the authors' analysis. The sample yields 600 to 850 distinct CDR3 sequences; around 30% were counted once. The ten largest clones capture 37% of the sample. For oncotyping and quantification of minimal residual disease, T-ALL samples were taken at diagnosis from children and adults treated according to protocol.

After removal of 3 bases from V and 7 bases from J, the junction retains 11 bases not matched to a gene. Via the germline V gene (reference sequence), CDR1 is LNHDA and CDR2 SQIVND. The CDR3 sequence holds 15 residues, the cysteine and phenylalanine included. Only the CDR3 portion is preserved as DNA: 45 bases, with reading frame beginning at the first base. This clonotype is large (0.1 to 1%) in its sample. The clone's antigen remains unknown. No much larger clone is present one base from it, and per-base qualities are unavailable. The sample was blood. In this chain, TRBV19 is recombined with TRBJ1-1, with 7 bases aligning to TRBD1. The clonotype was recovered from a male donor with T-cell acute lymphoblastic leukemia. The CDR3 corresponds to CASSISRGRSREAFF. The DNA reads TGTGCCAGTAGTATTTCGAGGGGGCGAAGTCGTGAAGCTTTCTTT. With the portions outside the CDR3 filled from the reference TRBV19 and TRBJ1-1 genes, the complete variable region becomes DGGITQSPKYLFRKEGQNVTLSCEQNLNHDAMYWYRQDPGQGLRLIYYSQIVNDFQKGDIAEGYSVSREKKESFPLTVTSAQKNPTAFYLCASSISRGRSREAFFGQGTRLTVV.